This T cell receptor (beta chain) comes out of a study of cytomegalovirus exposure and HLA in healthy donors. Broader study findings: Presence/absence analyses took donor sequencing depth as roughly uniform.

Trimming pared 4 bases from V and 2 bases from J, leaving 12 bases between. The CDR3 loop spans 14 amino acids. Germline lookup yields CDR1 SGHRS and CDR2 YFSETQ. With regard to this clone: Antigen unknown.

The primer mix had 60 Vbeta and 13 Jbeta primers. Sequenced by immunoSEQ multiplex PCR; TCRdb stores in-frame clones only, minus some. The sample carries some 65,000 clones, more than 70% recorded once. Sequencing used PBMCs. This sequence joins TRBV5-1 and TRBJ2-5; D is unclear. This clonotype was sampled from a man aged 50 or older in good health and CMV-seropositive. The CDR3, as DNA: TGCGCCAGCAGCCCTCGGAGTGTTCAAGAGACCCAGTACTTC. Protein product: CASSPRSVQETQYF.